This passage covers 15 T cell receptor beta chains from one sample sequenced in a study of blood T cell repertoires in COVID-19. Using immunoSEQ multiplex PCR, the repertoire was profiled, and TCRdb retains in-frame clones only, with some absent. The sample yields a few hundred thousand clones, around 82% seen once. Sequencing was done on a sample of peripheral blood. The origin of the receptors is a woman aged 18-29 years with acute or convalescent COVID-19.

The CDR3 region has the DNA TGCGCCAGCAGCTTGGCCGGGGTATCCCATGAGCAGTTCTTC. It encodes CASSLAGVSHEQFF. The gene calls are TRBV5-1 and TRBJ2-1, with a possible D match to TRBD2 (5 bases). Germline V gives CDR1 SGHRS, CDR2 YFSETQ. Trimming shortened V by 0 bases and J by 8 bases, and 12 bases separated the two germline ends. CDR3 length equals 14 residues.

V gene TRBV9 combines with J gene TRBJ2-3; 7 nucleotides line up with TRBD2. The CDR3 length is 17 residues. Germline V lookup: CDR1 SGDLS, CDR2 YYNGEE. V shed 2 bases and J 1 base; nucleotides not matched to a gene: 10. The CDR3 loop is CASSVRLGGVGTDTQYF. The CDR3 coding sequence is TGTGCCAGCAGCGTCAGGTTGGGAGGGGTCGGCACAGATACGCAGTATTTT.

The chain has TRBV15 and TRBJ2-5; 11 nucleotides line up with TRBD2. V dropped 3 bases and J dropped 4; count of bases not matched to a gene: 4. The CDR3 sequence is 15 residues long. CDR1 is LNHNV and CDR2 is YYDKDF in the germline V gene (reference sequence). The CDR3 reads CATSRGLAVGETQYF. CDR3 bases: TGTGCCACCAGCAGGGGACTAGCGGTCGGAGAGACCCAGTACTTC.

V is TRBV4-3 and J is TRBJ1-1; 7 nucleotides match TRBD1. Germline V gives CDR1 LGHNA, CDR2 YSLEER. V lost 0 bases to trimming and J lost 12 bases; unmatched junction nucleotides: 7. CDR3 size: 13 residues. Here the CDR3 reads CASSQDLGTDSFF. The CDR3 nucleotides are TGCGCCAGCAGCCAAGACCTCGGGACAGATTCTTTCTTT.

The CDR3 sequence: CASSPVGGSYEQYF. Here the CDR3 DNA reads TGTGCCAGCAGCCCAGTGGGGGGCTCCTACGAGCAGTACTTC. The chain employs TRBV5-5 and TRBJ2-7; perhaps TRBD2 as D (6 bases). V lost 4 bases and J lost 0, with 11 bases in between. CDR3 length equals 14 residues. CDR1 and CDR2 from the germline V gene are SGHKS and YYEKEE (reference sequence).

J is TRBJ2-1 and V is TRBV7-3, with TRBD2 identical over 13 bases. V was clipped by 2 bases and J by 6 bases; unmatched bases: 10. Germline CDR1 SGHTA, CDR2 FQGTGA. The CDR3 is made up of 18 amino acids. Here the CDR3 DNA reads TGTGCCAGCAGCTTATTCGGACTAGCGGGAGAAGGAAGCAATGAGCAGTTCTTC. Protein: CASSLFGLAGEGSNEQFF. Full variable domain (remainder filled in from reference TRBV7-3 and TRBJ2-1): GAGVSQTPSNKVTEKGKYVELRCDPISGHTALYWYRQSLGQGPEFLIYFQGTGAADDSGLPNDRFFAVRPEGSVSTLKIQRTERGDSAVYLCASSLFGLAGEGSNEQFFGPGTRLTVL.

This chain links TRBV4-1 with TRBJ1-1; D is unclear. The CDR3 sequence is 14 residues long. Per the germline V gene, CDR1 is MGHRA and CDR2 is YSYEKL. With 1 base removed from V and 0 bases from J, the gap between germline ends came to 6 bases. The CDR3 sequence: CASSQAAVNTEAFF. For the CDR3, the DNA is TGCGCCAGCAGCCAAGCGGCGGTGAACACTGAAGCTTTCTTT.

The chain couples TRBV2 to TRBJ2-7; 8 nucleotides align to TRBD1. The CDR3 length is 12 residues. Germline V gene data show CDR1 as SNHLY and CDR2 as FYNNEI. Germline trimming cut 5 bases from V and 12 bases from J; bases unmatched to any gene: 9. CDR3 sequence: CASSSKTGVPYF. DNA for the CDR3: TGTGCCAGCAGTTCTAAGACAGGGGTTCCGTACTTC. The full variable domain, rest sourced from reference TRBV2 and TRBJ2-7, is EPEVTQTPSHQVTQMGQEVILRCVPISNHLYFYWYRQILGQKVEFLVSFYNNEISEKSEIFDDQFSVERPDGSNFTLKIRSTKLEDSAMYFCASSSKTGVPYFGPGTRLTVT.

The chain uses TRBV5-1 and TRBJ1-1; D remains ambiguous. V was clipped by 3 bases and J by 4 bases, with 10 bases between them. The length of the CDR3 is 13 residues. CDR1 and CDR2 (germline): SGHRS, YFSETQ. CDR3 loop: CASSSPGSTEAFF. The CDR3 DNA follows: TGCGCCAGCAGCTCCCCGGGGAGCACTGAAGCTTTCTTT.

J is TRBJ2-1 and V is TRBV7-9; perhaps TRBD2 as D (6 bases). This CDR3 is 19 amino acids long. Germline CDR1 is SEHNR and CDR2 is FQNEAQ (reference sequence). V was clipped by 8 bases and J by 4 bases, with 30 bases between them. For the CDR3, the DNA is TGTGCCAGCGCTAAACCTAGCTCAGTATGGCGGGATGGGTACAATGAGCAGTTCTTC. Translated: CASAKPSSVWRDGYNEQFF.

The chain employs TRBV28 and TRBJ2-7, with 13 bases fitting TRBD2. The CDR3 runs to 16 residues. J lost 4 bases, V lost 6 bases, and 9 bases had no gene match. Germline loops: CDR1 MDHEN, CDR2 SYDVKM. The CDR3 bases are TGTGCCAGCAGCCCAAGACTAGCGGGAGGTCTGTACGAGCAGTACTTC. Protein product: CASSPRLAGGLYEQYF.

This clone was detected only a few times. V usage is TRBV19 and J usage is TRBJ2-3; 11 nucleotides align to TRBD2. The V segment lost 6 bases and the J segment 2 bases; nucleotides outside the gene matches: 7. Per the germline V gene, CDR1 is LNHDA and CDR2 is SQIVND (reference sequence). The CDR3 sequence is 16 residues long. CDR3 sequence reads: CASRTGLAGFTDTQYF. The DNA for the CDR3 is TGTGCCAGTAGAACCGGACTAGCGGGTTTCACAGATACGCAGTATTTT.

This clone was observed a single time. This chain connects TRBV29-1 to TRBJ2-1; no firm D call. V was pared by 1 base and J by 7 bases, with 14 bases between. Germline V gene sequence: CDR1 SQVTM, CDR2 ANQGSEA. There are 14 residues in the CDR3. CDR3 sequence: CSVEGAPLRNEQFF. For the CDR3, the DNA is TGCAGCGTTGAAGGGGCGCCTCTTAGGAATGAGCAGTTCTTC.

The chain couples TRBV27 to TRBJ2-7; 12 nucleotides match TRBD2. Germline trimming cut 5 bases from V and 1 base from J; bases unmatched to any gene: 12. CDR3 length equals 18 residues. Looked up from germline, CDR1 is MNHEY and CDR2 is SMNVEV (reference sequence). The CDR3 sequence is CASSPQGMTSGRSYEQYF. The CDR3 DNA sequence: TGTGCCAGCAGTCCCCAGGGAATGACTAGCGGGAGATCCTACGAGCAGTACTTC.

This clone was counted a single time. This sequence joins TRBV3-1 (or the pseudogene TRBV3-2) and TRBJ2-3; 11 bases agree with TRBD1. V lost 0 bases, J lost 6 bases, and 8 bases stayed unmatched. Germline CDR1 is LGHDT and CDR2 is YNNKEL (reference sequence). The CDR3 is made up of 17 amino acids. The CDR3 DNA follows: TGTGCCAGCAGCCAAGAGTTGGGGACAGGGGGAGGTGATACGCAGTATTTT. This codes for CASSQELGTGGGDTQYF.